This T cell receptor beta chain was documented in a study of blood T cells in healthy people across ages (dated by TCRdb to between 2014 and 2017). At the level of the whole study: Template switching captured roughly one uniquely barcoded TCR beta cDNA molecule per two T cells in model experiments. For two donors (one aged 18 to 29 and one aged 80 or older), the study analyzed two additional independent replicas of 1 million unique cDNA reads from the same blood draw. Four age groups were formed from the donors: young (average approximately 15 years), middle-aged (roughly 38), aged (approximately 60) and long-lived (around 82). Donors of different ages were randomly distributed across sequencing lanes to avoid experimental bias. The study measured age-related changes in TCR beta repertoire diversity using deep sequencing normalized with unique cDNA molecular identifiers. The paper as a whole reports these results and caveats: Because profiling used bulk unsorted PBMCs, naive and antigen-experienced compartments could not be compared conclusively. Estimates of total diversity from one million sequenced T cells were regarded as lower bounds and underestimates. Compared with the aged group, the long-lived group had more naive CD4+ T cells, fewer expanded clones and increased TCR diversity, suggesting age selection. As age increased, observed TCR beta diversity per million T cells dropped in a roughly linear way, and a significant reduction was already evident by age about 40. Donor CMV infection status was unknown, potentially confounding age-related changes in expanded clonotypes. Observed TCR beta diversity correlated strongly with the percentage of naive T cells measured by flow cytometry.

The roughly 39 donors, aged roughly 6 to 90 years, were systemically healthy Caucasian individuals from Russia. Roughly 10 milliliters of peripheral blood were drawn from each donor into EDTA-treated Vacutainer tubes. PBMCs were isolated by Ficoll-Paque density-gradient centrifugation, with at least 6 million obtained per sample. Trizol reagent was used to extract total RNA from PBMCs, with at least 5.5 micrograms per sample. For every donor, flow cytometry on a PBMC aliquot measured the percentage of naive CD45RAhigh/CD27high T cells. In this sample, this clonotype turned up a few times. Its antigen is still unknown. Base-call qualities are not available, and no considerably larger clone is one nucleotide away. To prepare the library, 5' RACE was applied. The sample was run on an Illumina HiSeq 2500. A second PCR of roughly 6 to 11 cycles was run with a J-beta primer mix and a sample-barcoded 5' primer. A template-switch 5' adaptor carrying 12 random nucleotides introduced a unique molecular identifier onto each TCR beta cDNA molecule. At least 3 million CDR3-containing paired-end reads were obtained from each sample. First-strand cDNA synthesis was performed from all RNA using the Mint cDNA synthesis kit, with priming by a TRBC-specific oligonucleotide. All cDNA was treated with uracil-DNA glycosylase and then went through a first 18-cycle PCR with the universal primers M1SS and BC2_uni_R. On the study's bioinformatics: Each sample was normalized by randomly selecting 1 million high-quality reads, each carrying a distinct molecular identifier. Instead of being binned into consensus sequences, reads with shared molecular identifiers were discarded. MiTCR, with a Q25 quality threshold and the strictest error-elimination algorithm, was used for CDR3 identification, clonotype clustering and error correction. A nonparametric unseen species model with Euler transformation was used to estimate lower-bound total TCR beta diversity. Using fastp at Q25 and MiXCR, TCRdb reprocessed the public reads and kept productive beta chains. When rows share a CDR3 protein, they turn into one entry using the most common DNA and genes. These V and J calls are TCRdb output, not the study's own analysis. Within this sample are about 630,000 distinct CDR3 sequences, with 20% to 25% of them counted one time only. The ten top clones hold roughly 3.4% of the sample.

The sequenced sample consisted of blood. This TCR came from a man in his sixties or seventies in good health.

The bases read TGTGCCAGCAGAATGGGACAGGGAGGCACAGATACGCAGTATTTT. This yields the protein CASRMGQGGTDTQYF. The chain is assembled from TRBV6-1 and TRBJ2-3; the junction holds 9 bases that match TRBD1. The CDR3 measures 15 amino acids from cysteine to phenylalanine. The DNA shown is the 45-base CDR3, in frame from base 1. For CDR1 and CDR2, the germline V gene lists MNHNS and SASEGT. V lost 6 bases and J lost 1 base, and the count of bases not matched to a germline gene is 5.